This T cell receptor (beta chain) was obtained from a study of T cell responses to AZD1222 COVID-19 vaccine. Findings and limits, study-wide: Dominant at 160-218 and 743-854, vaccine-associated CD4 TCRs also spanned spike. Baseline seropositivity occurred in only a handful of AZD1222 recipients. There were mostly white British donors and more females than males, and clonal diversity was possibly underestimated.

Here immunoSEQ multiplex PCR was the method, and the copy in TCRdb shows in-frame clones only, minus some. In the table there are about 130,000 clones, approximately 84% of which are singletons. The CDR3 runs to 14 residues. Germline lookup yields CDR1 LGHDT and CDR2 YNNKEL (reference sequence). V lost 1 base and J 5 bases, leaving 11 bases between the germline ends. Of note for this clone: The antigen remains unidentified.

The sequenced sample was peripheral blood, obtained on day 0 of AZD1222 vaccination. This TCR derives from an adult in good health. V and J are TRBV3-1 (or the pseudogene TRBV3-2) and TRBJ1-1; D is unclear. The CDR3 is CASSQGIFSTEAFF. Written as DNA, the CDR3 is TGTGCCAGCAGCCAAGGAATTTTCTCGACTGAAGCTTTCTTT.